What follows describes a single T cell receptor (beta chain). Its antigen is not identified. The data were taken from a study of T-cell memory formation after mild COVID-19. Overall study context: There were largely donor-specific TCR clusters.

Overall study results and limits: The study detected some responding clones in pre-infection memory, suggesting cross-reactive memory joined.

V lost 3 bases and J 5 bases, leaving 13 bases between the germline ends. Germline CDR1 SGHTA, CDR2 FQGNSA. The CDR3 has 14 residues. One entry per CDR3 protein, called by TCRdb with MiXCR from the 5' RACE reads. The sample records about 350,000 distinct CDR3 sequences, approximately 13% being singletons. The chain combines TRBV7-2 with TRBJ2-5; no firm D call. The sample taken for sequencing was PBMCs or a T cell subset sorted from them (not recorded which). The clonotype originates from a man younger than 30 who had mild COVID-19 (a few samples of this study predate the infection). Cell type and time point are not known. Written as DNA, the CDR3 is TGTGCCAGCAGCTTCTTGAACGGGTGGGAGACCCAGTACTTC. Its protein is CASSFLNGWETQYF.